This T cell receptor (beta chain) was obtained from a study of identifying expanded T cells in peripheral blood. Overall study findings and caveats: About 1.3 clones differed between technical replicates, versus about 15 and 19 over time. Across healthy donors, higher total template counts meant significantly greater approximately two-week count variance.

Germline CDR1 MNHEY, CDR2 SMNVEV (reference sequence). The CDR3 extends over 13 amino acids. Trimming pared 3 bases from V and 4 bases from J, leaving 9 bases between. The protocol was immunoSEQ multiplex PCR, while the TCRdb copy is restricted to in-frame clones and leaves out a portion. The table lists around 90,000 clones, about 91% of them singletons, with about 4% in the top ten. For this clone: Antigen: not known.

Collection occurred without any documented infections or immune events in donors. The chain employs TRBV27 and TRBJ2-5; D gene uncertain. Material: blood. The source of this sequence is a person aged 18 to 70 in good health. CDR3 DNA sequence: TGTGCCAGCAGTTTCGACAAAGGAGAGACCCAGTACTTC. Its translation is CASSFDKGETQYF.